This passage covers 21 T cell receptor beta chains from one sample sequenced in a study of CD8+CD57+ T cells in acquired aplastic anemia. Both TCR beta VDJ combination and CDR3 sequence profiling were carried out. Genomic DNA was the template for this profiling. TCRdb independently ran MiXCR on the reads; one entry per CDR3 protein. The sample carries a few hundred thousand distinct CDR3 sequences, roughly three fifths recorded once. Input material: sorted CD4+, CD8+, or CD8+CD57+ T cells (not recorded which) from PBMCs. The receptors here all came from a human donor with severe aplastic anemia or a healthy control (not recorded which).

The genes are TRBV24-1 and TRBJ1-2; D gene ambiguous. The CDR3 spans 16 residues. Per the germline V gene, CDR1 is KGHDR and CDR2 is SFDVKD. Trimming took 6 bases from V and 3 from J, leaving 19 bases between them. CDR3 region: CATSPTSPGNYYGYTF. The CDR3 DNA follows: TGTGCCACCAGTCCCACCTCGCCCGGGAACTACTATGGCTACACCTTC.

V is TRBV19 and J is TRBJ2-7; 7 positions agree with TRBD1. The CDR3 contains 14 residues. Germline assignment: CDR1 LNHDA and CDR2 SQIVND (reference sequence). The V and J ends lost 6 bases and 2 bases, in that order; junction bases with no gene match: 7. DNA for the CDR3: TGTGCCAGTAGAGCAAGGGACAGCCCCTACGAGCAGTACTTC. Encoded protein: CASRARDSPYEQYF.

Worth noting for this clonotype: Possible read error: a much larger clone is one base away. V and J are TRBV7-3 and TRBJ1-3; D is unclear. Germline assignment: CDR1 SGHTA and CDR2 FQGTGA. The CDR3 has 12 residues. CDR3 residues: CASRVSGNTMYF. The CDR3 DNA reads as TGTGCCAGCAGAGTCTCTGGAAACACCATGTATTTT.

This chain joins TRBV15 and TRBJ2-7; 10 bases fit TRBD2. V was pared by 1 base and J by 3 bases, with 3 bases of the junction left unmatched. The CDR3 consists of 15 residues. CDR1 LNHNV and CDR2 YYDKDF come from the germline V gene (reference sequence). The CDR3 protein is CATSRGTSGLYEQYF. In DNA form, the CDR3 reads TGTGCCACCAGCAGAGGGACTAGCGGACTCTACGAGCAGTACTTC.

This clonotype was seen ten or more times. This chain links TRBV6-1 with TRBJ1-1; D may be TRBD1 (6 bases). This CDR3 comprises 13 residues. The germline V gene encodes CDR1 MNHNS and CDR2 SASEGT. V dropped 2 bases and J dropped 6 bases, with 10 bases sitting between them. The CDR3 DNA reads as TGTGCCAGCAGTGAATCCGGGGGCTCTGAAGCTTTCTTT. Translation gives CASSESGGSEAFF.

This chain connects TRBV7-2 to TRBJ2-1; 13 positions agree with TRBD2. The CDR3 totals 13 residues. Germline CDR1 is SGHTA and CDR2 is FQGNSA. The ends lost 11 bases at V and 7 bases at J; junction bases unmatched: 5. The CDR3: CAGGTSGMNEQFF. The CDR3 DNA reads TGTGCCGGGGGGACTAGCGGGATGAATGAGCAGTTCTTC.

In its sample, this clonotype was seen once. The rearrangement uses TRBV15 and TRBJ2-7, with D maybe TRBD1 (8 bases). Trimming took 4 bases from V and 7 from J, leaving 20 bases between them. The CDR3 is 15 amino acids. Germline loops: CDR1 LNHNV, CDR2 YYDKDF (reference sequence). The CDR3 region is CATSNPGGGSWEQYF. The CDR3, as DNA: TGTGCCACCAGCAACCCAGGGGGCGGGAGTTGGGAGCAGTACTTC.

The chain carries TRBV9 and TRBJ2-7; a weak D match, TRBD1 (7 bases). The CDR3 totals 15 residues. Trimming pared 4 bases from V and 5 bases from J, leaving 19 bases between. Per the germline V gene, CDR1 is SGDLS and CDR2 is YYNGEE. The CDR3 DNA follows: TGTGCCAGCAGCACCGGGGGACTGCAGGGGGACGAGCAGTACTTC. This translates into CASSTGGLQGDEQYF. Looking up the rest from reference TRBV9 and TRBJ2-7 gives the full variable domain: DSGVTQTPKHLITATGQRVTLRCSPRSGDLSVYWYQQSLDQGLQFLIQYYNGEERAKGNILERFSAQQFPDLHSELNLSSLELGDSALYFCASSTGGLQGDEQYFGPGTRLTVT.

This clonotype has just a few counts. One end of the junction does not line up with germline, which may come from a read error. The chain carries TRBV7-2 and TRBJ2-7; D is unclear. Germline CDR1 SGHTA, CDR2 FQGNSA. The length of the CDR3 is 14 residues. The CDR3 DNA is TGTGCCACCAGCCCGGTCAGGTTGCCCTACGAGCAGTACTTC. Residues: CATSPVRLPYEQYF.

Points on this clonotype: A junction end diverges from the germline sequence, so it may reflect a read error. This chain links TRBV5-5 with TRBJ2-2, with unresolved D. CDR3 length equals 12 residues. Germline CDR1 reads SGHKS; CDR2 reads YYEKEE (reference sequence). The CDR3 is CASSLDRGELFF. CDR3 in DNA: TGCGCCAGCAGCTTGGATAGAGGGGAGCTGTTTTTT.

The chain links TRBV10-3 to TRBJ2-1; TRBD1 agrees at 7 bases. The germline gives CDR1 ENHRY, CDR2 SYGVKD. CDR3 length: 13 amino acids. V was clipped by 5 bases and J by 5 bases; unmatched bases: 3. CDR3 in amino acids: CAISRDRHNEQFF. For the CDR3, the DNA is TGTGCCATCAGTCGGGACAGACACAATGAGCAGTTCTTC.

The gene calls are TRBV20-1 and TRBJ2-5, with D possibly called TRBD1 or TRBD2 (5 bases each). Germline CDR1 and CDR2: DFQATT and SNEGSKA (reference sequence). V gave up 5 bases and J gave up 4 bases, with 20 bases separating them. There are 15 residues in the CDR3. For the CDR3, the DNA is TGCAGTGCTCTTCGGGGACCACTGAATTCAGAGACCCAGTACTTC. Translating gives CSALRGPLNSETQYF.

This clonotype was recorded at least ten times. The chain has TRBV6-2 or TRBV6-3 and TRBJ2-1, with TRBD1 as a possible D gene (6 bases). The CDR3 spans 15 residues. Looked up from germline, CDR1 is MNHEY and CDR2 is SVGEGT. Trimming removed 2 bases from V and 0 bases from J, with 8 bases in between. The CDR3 DNA follows: TGTGCCAGCAGTTACCTGGACAGCTCCTACAATGAGCAGTTCTTC. Its translation: CASSYLDSSYNEQFF.

The chain combines TRBV7-6 with TRBJ1-1; D gene uncertain. Per the germline V gene, CDR1 is SGHVS and CDR2 is FNYEAQ. This CDR3 contains 15 residues. Trimming pared 1 base from V and 0 bases from J, leaving 9 bases between. The CDR3 loop is CASSLEGSVNTEAFF. The CDR3 DNA is TGTGCCAGCAGCTTAGAGGGATCGGTGAACACTGAAGCTTTCTTT.

The chain links TRBV25-1 to TRBJ1-3; D call uncertain. The V gene's germline CDR1 is MGHDK and CDR2 SYGVNS. The CDR3 is 12 amino acids. The V and J ends lost 2 bases and 7 bases respectively, with 6 bases between them. CDR3 loop: CASSETTNTIYF. The CDR3 coding sequence is TGTGCCAGCAGTGAAACTACGAACACCATATATTTT.

Worth noting for this clonotype: Just one base apart from a much larger clone, this may be a read error. The J gene is TRBJ1-2, the V gene TRBV7-2, with a weak D call TRBD1 (5 bases). The CDR3 loop spans 14 amino acids. Germline CDR1 and CDR2: SGHTA and FQGNSA. The CDR3 coding sequence is TGTGCCAGCAGCTTAGGTCCAGGGCTCTATGACTACACCTTC. This gives the protein CASSLGPGLYDYTF.

This clonotype appeared a few times. V gene TRBV5-1 combines with J gene TRBJ2-7; tentatively, D is TRBD2 (6 bases). This CDR3 region has 13 residues. Trimming removed 4 bases at V and 3 bases at J, with 11 bases between. Germline lookup yields CDR1 SGHRS and CDR2 YFSETQ. The CDR3 DNA is TGCGCCAGCAGCACCCCGGAGGGCTACGAGCAGTACTTC. Translated, it gives CASSTPEGYEQYF. Drawing the rest from reference TRBV5-1 and TRBJ2-7, the complete variable domain is KAGVTQTPRYLIKTRGQQVTLSCSPISGHRSVSWYQQTPGQGLQFLFEYFSETQRNKGNFPGRFSGRQFSNSRSEMNVSTLELGDSALYLCASSTPEGYEQYFGPGTRLTVT.

This chain links TRBV20-1 with TRBJ1-2; D is perhaps TRBD1 (6 bases). CDR3 length: 12 residues. The germline V gene has CDR1 DFQATT and CDR2 SNEGSKA (reference sequence). Trimming left V 7 bases short and J 4 bases short, with 13 bases between. The CDR3 here is CSDQGSPYGYTF. The CDR3 DNA follows: TGCAGTGATCAGGGGAGTCCCTATGGCTACACCTTC.

This sequence joins TRBV9 and TRBJ1-1; 10 nucleotides line up with TRBD1. V lost 4 bases to trimming and J lost 1 base; unmatched junction nucleotides: 7. The length of the CDR3 is 16 residues. Germline V gene sequence: CDR1 SGDLS, CDR2 YYNGEE. The DNA for the CDR3 is TGTGCCAGCAGCCCAAGACAGGGGGCAGGGAACACTGAAGCTTTCTTT. Amino acid sequence: CASSPRQGAGNTEAFF.

This chain uses TRBV29-1 with TRBJ2-5; 7 bases line up with TRBD1. The J segment lost 5 bases and the V segment lost 3 bases, leaving 9 bases of the junction unmatched. This CDR3 contains 14 residues. The germline CDR1 and CDR2 sequences are SQVTM and ANQGSEA. CDR3 in amino acids: CSVDAPDRAETQYF. In nucleotides, the CDR3 is TGCAGCGTTGACGCTCCTGACAGGGCCGAGACCCAGTACTTC. Variable domain in full (rest from reference TRBV29-1 and TRBJ2-5): SAVISQKPSRDICQRGTSLTIQCQVDSQVTMMFWYRQQPGQSLTLIATANQGSEATYESGFVIDKFPISRPNLTFSTLTVSNMSPEDSSIYLCSVDAPDRAETQYFGPGTRLLVL.

A word on this clonotype: The junction shows a germline mismatch at one end, possibly a read error. V and J are TRBV3-1 and TRBJ1-5; D is undetermined. This CDR3 has 14 amino acids. The germline V gene encodes CDR1 LGHDT and CDR2 YNNKEL (reference sequence). CDR3 coding DNA: TGTGCCGGCAGCCAAGATCGAAGCAATCAGCCCCAGCATTTT. Translating it yields CAGSQDRSNQPQHF.